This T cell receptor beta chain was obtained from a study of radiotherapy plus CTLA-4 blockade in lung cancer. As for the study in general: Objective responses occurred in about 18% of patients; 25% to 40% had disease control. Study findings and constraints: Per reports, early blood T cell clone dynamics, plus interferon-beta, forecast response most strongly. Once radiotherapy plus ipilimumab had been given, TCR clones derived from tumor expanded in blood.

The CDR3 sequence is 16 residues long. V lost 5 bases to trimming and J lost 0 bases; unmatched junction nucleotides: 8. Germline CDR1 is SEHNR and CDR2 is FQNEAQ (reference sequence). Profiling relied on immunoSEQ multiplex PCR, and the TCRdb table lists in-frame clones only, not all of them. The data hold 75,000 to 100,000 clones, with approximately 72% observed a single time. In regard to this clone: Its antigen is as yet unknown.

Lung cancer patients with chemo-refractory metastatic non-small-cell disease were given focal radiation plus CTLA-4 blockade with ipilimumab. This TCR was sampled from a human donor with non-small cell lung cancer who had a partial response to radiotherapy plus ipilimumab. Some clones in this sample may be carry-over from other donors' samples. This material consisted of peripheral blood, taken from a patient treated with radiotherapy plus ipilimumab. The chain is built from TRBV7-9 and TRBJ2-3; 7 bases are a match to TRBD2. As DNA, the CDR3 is TGTGCCAGCAGCGAGATACGGGGGGTCAGCACAGATACGCAGTATTTT. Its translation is CASSEIRGVSTDTQYF.